Given below is one TCR beta chain in context. Second doses were pooled across both intervals (about 4 or about 12 weeks). This record belongs to a study of T cell responses to AZD1222 COVID-19 vaccine. Trimming shortened V by 2 bases and J by 12 bases, and 22 bases separated the two germline ends. The germline gives CDR1 LGHDT, CDR2 YNNKEL (reference sequence). The CDR3 contains 15 residues. Clones were read by immunoSEQ multiplex PCR, and TCRdb kept only the in-frame ones, dropping some. This sample yields 100,000 to 140,000 clones, of which roughly 85% are seen a single time; around 5% belongs to the top ten.

This sequence joins TRBV3-1 (or the pseudogene TRBV3-2) and TRBJ1-2, with D maybe TRBD1 (6 bases). This TCR was recovered from an adult who received the AZD1222 COVID-19 vaccine. This sample comprised peripheral blood, obtained 28 days after the second AZD1222 dose. The CDR3 bases are TGTGCCAGCAGCCAAAGAGGGGGTGAATACAGGTCTCACACCTTC. It codes for CASSQRGGEYRSHTF.